What follows describes a single TCR beta chain. The antigen remains undetermined. Extracted RNA was reverse transcribed, and the resulting cDNA served as sequencing template. The assay was immunoSEQ multiplex PCR, and TCRdb's table has in-frame clones only and misses some. The sample yields about 120,000 clones, approximately 60% seen once. This sample is part of a study of CD8+ T cells in alopecia areata. In the study overall: Tofacitinib therapy took 6 to 18 months; 6 months off drug came after.

Treatment in this sample: oral pan-JAK inhibitor, 5-10 mg twice daily. Germline-derived CDR1 and CDR2 are SGHTA and FQGNSA. Trimming cost V 2 bases and J 8 bases, with 13 bases left between them. There are 14 residues in the CDR3. Study-level points and caveats: Any link of baseline CD8+ expansion to response, resting on one nonresponder, remains uncertain. Scalp clonality decreased significantly with tofacitinib, and so did expanded CD8+ clones among the top 100.

The chain joins TRBV7-2 to TRBJ2-1; D is uncertain. The sequence derives from a human donor with alopecia areata. Sample: CD4+ T cells sorted from blood, taken at week 4, from a patient treated with tofacitinib. The CDR3 DNA follows: TGTGCCAGCAGCTTACAGATACGGAGCGATGAGCAGTTCTTC. The encoded protein is CASSLQIRSDEQFF. The full variable domain, rest sourced from reference TRBV7-2 and TRBJ2-1, is GAGVSQSPSNKVTEKGKDVELRCDPISGHTALYWYRQSLGQGLEFLIYFQGNSAPDKSGLPSDRFSAERTGGSVSTLTIQRTQQEDSAVYLCASSLQIRSDEQFFGPGTRLTVL.